The present T cell receptor beta chain was sequenced within a study of blood T cell repertoires in COVID-19. The V gene lost 0 bases and the J gene lost 4 bases, with 20 bases spanning the gap. Germline V CDR1 and CDR2: SGHVS, FQNEAQ. There are 18 residues in the CDR3. Method: immunoSEQ multiplex PCR; TCRdb's copy keeps in-frame clones and lacks some. The table lists roughly 80,000 clones, about 90% of them singletons. V is TRBV7-8 and J is TRBJ2-3; D possibly corresponds to TRBD2 (6 bases). The source is a man between 50 and 59 years old with active COVID-19. The material sequenced was peripheral blood. CDR3 nucleotide sequence: TGTGCCAGCAGCTTAGCGCAGGTGGCGATCGGGAGCTCAGATACGCAGTATTTT. This encodes CASSLAQVAIGSSDTQYF.